These T cell receptor beta chains were read from a single sample in a study of blood T cells in healthy people across ages. TCRdb reprocessed the 5' RACE reads with MiXCR, giving one entry per CDR3 protein. The table has some 1.4 million distinct CDR3 sequences, 42% seen once. Sequencing used blood. These receptors were taken from a woman aged 18-30 years in good health. CDR3s include the opening cysteine and the closing phenylalanine or tryptophan. A D gene is named only where the DNA matches it firmly. Not all rows give a size; the values are once, few, many and, for expanded clones, a class.

v_call	d_call	clone_size	j_call	cdr3_nt	cdr3_aa
TRBV5-1	.	few	TRBJ2-3	TGCGCCACCGGCAGCGCCGGGAACACAGATACGCAGTATTTT	CATGSAGNTDTQYF
TRBV9	.	few	TRBJ2-5	TGTGCCAGCAGCGTAGGTCCCGGGTTAGGGGTGTCGGAGACCCAGTACTTC	CASSVGPGLGVSETQYF
TRBV5-1	TRBD2	.	TRBJ2-3	TGCGCCAGCAGCCCCGTCCTAGCGGGGGGCACAGATACGCAGTATTTT	CASSPVLAGGTDTQYF
TRBV7-2	TRBD2	.	TRBJ2-5	TGTGCCAGCAGCTCCTCCTCTGGGACTAGCGGGAGTACGGGGAGTGAGCAGTACTTC	CASSSSSGTSGSTGSEQYF
TRBV10-3	TRBD1	few	TRBJ1-1	TGTGCCATCAGTGAGACCCGCGGACAGGGCGAGACTGAAGCTTTCTTT	CAISETRGQGETEAFF
TRBV10-3	.	.	TRBJ2-7	TGTGCCATCGGACACTCAGCCTACGAGCAGTACTTC	CAIGHSAYEQYF
TRBV5-5	TRBD1	.	TRBJ1-2	TGTGCCGGCAGCATACTGACAGGGGGCTATGGCTACACCTTC	CAGSILTGGYGYTF
TRBV20-1	.	.	TRBJ2-6	TGCAGTGCTAGAGATTTTGTGGGCAGGAGCTCCTCCTCTGGGGCCAACGTCCTGACTTTC	CSARDFVGRSSSSGANVLTF
TRBV20-1	TRBD1	once	TRBJ2-7	TGCAGTGCTCGTAACGACAGGGGGCATCCCAATGAGCAGTACTTC	CSARNDRGHPNEQYF
TRBV12-3/TRBV12-4	.	.	TRBJ1-1	TGTGCCAGCAGTTTAGGAATAATAGGGAGCACTGAAGCTTTCTTT	CASSLGIIGSTEAFF
TRBV20-1	TRBD1	few	TRBJ1-6	TGCAGTGCTAAGCCGGGACAGGGATATAATTCACCCCTCCACTTT	CSAKPGQGYNSPLHF
TRBV5-6	.	.	TRBJ2-1	TGTGCCAGCAGCCATCCGGGAGTCTACAATGAGCAGTTCTTC	CASSHPGVYNEQFF
TRBV7-2	.	.	TRBJ2-1	TGTGCCAGCAGCTTAGCTTTTGCGAACTCCTACAATGAGCAGTTCTTC	CASSLAFANSYNEQFF
TRBV10-3	TRBD2	.	TRBJ2-7	TGTGCCATCAACGCGGGACTAGGGTACAATGAGCAGTACTTC	CAINAGLGYNEQYF
TRBV29-1	.	few	TRBJ2-1	TGCAGCGTTGCAGGGCCCCAAGGGAATGAGCAGTTCTTC	CSVAGPQGNEQFF
TRBV10-1	TRBD2	.	TRBJ2-3	TGCGCCAGCAGTGAGTCGACTCGGGGTAGCGGGGGCGCAGATACGCAGTATTTT	CASSESTRGSGGADTQYF
TRBV3-1	.	.	TRBJ2-7	TGTGCCAGCAGCCCCCGACTGAGCCCCTACGAGCAGTACTTC	CASSPRLSPYEQYF
TRBV29-1	.	.	TRBJ2-3	TGCAGCGTTGTCCCAGATACGCAGTATTTT	CSVVPDTQYF
TRBV6-1	.	.	TRBJ1-6	TGTGCCAGCAGCCAAAGAATTCGTAGCGGCCCCTATAATTCACCCCTCCACTTT	CASSQRIRSGPYNSPLHF
TRBV27	TRBD1	.	TRBJ2-1	TGTGCCAGCAGTTTAGCAGGGGGCGTCTACAATGAGCAGTTCTTC	CASSLAGGVYNEQFF
TRBV20-1	TRBD1	once	TRBJ1-1	TGCGGGGCTCCGGGACAGGGCACTGAAGCTTTCTTT	CGAPGQGTEAFF
TRBV10-3	TRBD2	.	TRBJ2-1	TGTGCCATCAGTGAGTCGGGAGCTAGCGGGACTTCTCCGTACAATGAGCAGTTCTTC	CAISESGASGTSPYNEQFF
TRBV7-9	.	.	TRBJ2-5	TGTGCCAGCCGTAAGGGGGGAGGTTTATCCTACAATGAGCAGTACTTC	CASRKGGGLSYNEQYF
TRBV12-3/TRBV12-4	.	few	TRBJ1-6	TGTGCCAGCAGCCAGGTTGACCGGGGGTATAATTCACCCCTCCACTTT	CASSQVDRGYNSPLHF